Each of the 14 T cell receptor beta chains below was sequenced from the same sample in a study of control samples from healthy donors and cancer patients. Generated by immunoSEQ multiplex PCR, the TCRdb table keeps only in-frame clones and is missing some. This sample has 130,000 or so clones, with over 90% found just once. Sample: PBMCs. The receptors were gathered from a man aged 60-69 years with colorectal cancer.

The rearrangement links TRBV5-1 to TRBJ2-7; D unclear. Trimming shortened V by 2 bases and J by 0 bases, and 9 bases separated the two germline ends. Germline V gene lookup returns CDR1 SGHRS and CDR2 YFSETQ. This CDR3 is built from 14 residues. The CDR3 region has the DNA TGCGCCAGCAGCTTAAGTCAGTTCTCCTACGAGCAGTACTTC. Translation: CASSLSQFSYEQYF.

The J gene is TRBJ2-7, the V gene TRBV7-9, with a tentative D call TRBD2 (7 bases). The CDR3 is 12 amino acids. The germline gives CDR1 SEHNR, CDR2 FQNEAQ (reference sequence). The germline V and J ends were trimmed by 8 bases and 2 bases, with 10 bases remaining between them. The CDR3 loop is CASGGAPYEQYF. The DNA for the CDR3 is TGTGCCAGCGGGGGGGCCCCCTACGAGCAGTACTTC.

The gene calls are TRBV3-1 (or the pseudogene TRBV3-2) and TRBJ1-4; 9 positions agree with TRBD1. The CDR3 loop spans 14 amino acids. Germline loops: CDR1 LGHDT, CDR2 YNNKEL (reference sequence). Losses at the gene ends were 4 bases for V and 3 bases for J; bases not matched to a gene: 0. The CDR3 protein is CASSRQGANEKLFF. DNA of the CDR3: TGTGCCAGCAGCCGACAGGGGGCTAATGAAAAACTGTTTTTT.

The gene calls are TRBV19 and TRBJ1-4; the D gene is possibly TRBD1 (5 bases). The V gene lost 6 bases and the J gene lost 1 base, with 15 bases spanning the gap. In germline, CDR1 is LNHDA, CDR2 SQIVND (reference sequence). The CDR3 is made up of 16 amino acids. Here the CDR3 reads CASRPQGIGTNEKLFF. DNA of the CDR3: TGTGCCAGTAGACCTCAGGGTATTGGAACTAATGAAAAACTGTTTTTT. Full variable domain (missing parts from reference TRBV19 and TRBJ1-4): DGGITQSPKYLFRKEGQNVTLSCEQNLNHDAMYWYRQDPGQGLRLIYYSQIVNDFQKGDIAEGYSVSREKKESFPLTVTSAQKNPTAFYLCASRPQGIGTNEKLFFGSGTQLSVL.

J is TRBJ2-5 and V is TRBV5-1, with 7 bases aligning to TRBD1. This CDR3 is 14 amino acids long. Germline CDR1 and CDR2: SGHRS and YFSETQ. Losses at the gene ends were 4 bases for V and 3 bases for J; bases not matched to a gene: 6. The chain's CDR3 is CASSPTGSEETQYF. The DNA for the CDR3 is TGCGCCAGCAGCCCGACAGGGTCGGAAGAGACCCAGTACTTC. Filled out from reference TRBV5-1 and TRBJ2-5, the complete variable domain reads KAGVTQTPRYLIKTRGQQVTLSCSPISGHRSVSWYQQTPGQGLQFLFEYFSETQRNKGNFPGRFSGRQFSNSRSEMNVSTLELGDSALYLCASSPTGSEETQYFGPGTRLLVL.

J is TRBJ2-5 and V is TRBV7-2; D is unresolved. Between the trimmed V and J ends, which lost 5 bases and 5 bases, there was a span of 12 bases. The CDR3 has 13 residues. From germline, CDR1 is SGHTA and CDR2 FQGNSA. The DNA for the CDR3 is TGTGCCAGCAGCGACGGTGCAAGGGAGACCCAGTACTTC. The encoded protein is CASSDGARETQYF.

This clone was seen a single time. The chain uses TRBV3-1 (or the pseudogene TRBV3-2) and TRBJ2-2; D assignment may be TRBD1 or TRBD2 (6 bases each). This CDR3 spans 16 amino acids. Germline V CDR1 and CDR2: LGHDT, YNNKEL (reference sequence). Between the trimmed V and J ends, which lost 1 base and 5 bases, there was a span of 14 bases. DNA of the CDR3: TGTGCCAGCAGCCAAGGGCTGGGGGGCTGGACCGGGGAGCTGTTTTTT. It is translated as CASSQGLGGWTGELFF.

The rearrangement uses TRBV6-5 and TRBJ2-3, with 10 bases matching TRBD1. Germline V gene data show CDR1 as MNHEY and CDR2 as SVGAGI. V shed 4 bases, J shed 6 bases, and the junction held 7 bases outside the gene matches. The CDR3 contains 15 residues. The CDR3 DNA is TGTGCCAGCAGTTCAAAGGACAGGGGGGCTGATACGCAGTATTTT. Its protein is CASSSKDRGADTQYF.

The chain joins TRBV29-1 to TRBJ1-4; 10 bases agree with TRBD1. This CDR3 contains 13 residues. Unmatched junction bases numbered 2, after V lost 7 bases and J lost 3 bases. Germline lookup yields CDR1 SQVTM and CDR2 ANQGSEA. CDR3 loop: CSGQGAPNEKLFF. DNA for the CDR3: TGCAGCGGACAGGGGGCACCTAATGAAAAACTGTTTTTT.

The sample holds one count of this clone. The chain joins TRBV5-1 to TRBJ2-1; 9 bases match TRBD2. V lost 0 bases and J lost 9; bases outside the gene matches: 7. The CDR3 is made up of 15 amino acids. Germline V gene data show CDR1 as SGHRS and CDR2 as YFSETQ. The CDR3: CASSLVVSGGSEQFF. The CDR3 coding sequence is TGCGCCAGCAGCTTGGTCGTTAGCGGGGGAAGTGAGCAGTTCTTC.

This clone was detected a few times. V gene TRBV6-5 combines with J gene TRBJ1-2, with 9 nucleotides matching TRBD1. The CDR3 consists of 13 residues. The germline V gene has CDR1 MNHEY and CDR2 SVGAGI. V shed 5 bases, J shed 8 bases, and the junction held 6 bases outside the gene matches. CDR3 coding DNA: TGTGCCAGCAGTCGACAGGGGGGGCGAGGCTACACCTTC. This gives the protein CASSRQGGRGYTF.

The genes are TRBV19 and TRBJ2-1; 8 bases fit TRBD2. There are 15 residues in the CDR3. Losses at the gene ends were 1 base for V and 13 bases for J; bases not matched to a gene: 12. Germline-derived CDR1 and CDR2 are LNHDA and SQIVND (reference sequence). The CDR3 loop reads CASSIGGGTMTVQFF. The CDR3 DNA sequence: TGTGCCAGTAGTATAGGCGGGGGGACTATGACCGTACAGTTCTTC.

This CDR3 reads CASTRTGTGYGYTF. The CDR3 DNA sequence: TGTGCCAGTACCCGGACAGGGACGGGCTATGGCTACACCTTC. J is TRBJ1-2 and V is TRBV19; 8 positions agree with TRBD1. The ends lost 7 bases at V and 4 bases at J; junction bases unmatched: 8. The germline gives CDR1 LNHDA, CDR2 SQIVND (reference sequence). This CDR3 region has 14 residues.

The chain employs TRBV3-1 (or the pseudogene TRBV3-2) and TRBJ1-2, with TRBD1 matching over 11 bases. Looked up from germline, CDR1 is LGHDT and CDR2 is YNNKEL (reference sequence). V was clipped by 4 bases and J by 3 bases; unmatched bases: 1. The CDR3 extends over 14 amino acids. The CDR3 DNA follows: TGTGCCAGCAGCCTGGGACAGGGGGACTATGGCTACACCTTC. It specifies CASSLGQGDYGYTF.